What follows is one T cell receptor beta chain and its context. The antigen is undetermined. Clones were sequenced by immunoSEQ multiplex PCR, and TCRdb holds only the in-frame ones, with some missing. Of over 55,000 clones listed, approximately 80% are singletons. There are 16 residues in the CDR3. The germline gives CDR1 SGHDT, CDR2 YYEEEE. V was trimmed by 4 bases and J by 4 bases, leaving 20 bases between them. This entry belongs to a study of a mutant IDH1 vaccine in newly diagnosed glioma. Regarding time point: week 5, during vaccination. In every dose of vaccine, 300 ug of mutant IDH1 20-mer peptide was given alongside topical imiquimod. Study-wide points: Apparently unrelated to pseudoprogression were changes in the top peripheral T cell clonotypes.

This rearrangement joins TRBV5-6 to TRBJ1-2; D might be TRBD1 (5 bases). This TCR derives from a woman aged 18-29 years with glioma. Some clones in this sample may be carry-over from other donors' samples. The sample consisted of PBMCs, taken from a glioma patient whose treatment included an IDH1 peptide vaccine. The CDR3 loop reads CASSPTGGGARYGYTF. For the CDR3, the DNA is TGTGCCAGCAGCCCGACGGGGGGGGGTGCCCGCTATGGCTACACCTTC.